Listed below are T cell receptor beta chains from one sample, sequenced in a study of a mutant IDH1 vaccine in newly diagnosed glioma. Profiled with immunoSEQ multiplex PCR; TCRdb holds only in-frame clones, not every one. Among 60,000 or so clones listed, approximately 79% were seen once. These TCRs are of unknown antigen specificity. The sequenced sample was PBMCs, obtained from a glioma patient whose treatment included an IDH1 peptide vaccine. These receptors were taken from a woman in her fifties or sixties with glioma. The CDR3 runs from the conserved cysteine through the conserved F or W. The D gene is left open where the match is weak. Clone size is shown for a subset of rows, as once, few, many or a class of expanded clone.

j_gene: TRBJ2-7
abundance: -
d_gene: -
len: 14
v_gene: TRBV5-1
CDR3nt: TGCGCCAGCAGCTTGGGGCTGGCTCTCTACGAGCAGTACTTC
CDR3aa: CASSLGLALYEQYF

j_gene: TRBJ1-6
abundance: -
d_gene: -
len: 13
v_gene: TRBV7-2
CDR3nt: TGTGCCAGCAGCTTAGACTCAGTTTCACCCCTCCACTTT
CDR3aa: CASSLDSVSPLHF

j_gene: TRBJ2-7
abundance: once
d_gene: -
len: 12
v_gene: TRBV7-9
CDR3nt: TGTGCCAGCAGCTTAGGCAGCTACGAGCAGTACTTC
CDR3aa: CASSLGSYEQYF

j_gene: TRBJ1-1
abundance: -
d_gene: TRBD1
len: 15
v_gene: TRBV27
CDR3nt: TGTGCCAGCACGGTACCCTCCACAGGGGGCACTGAAGCTTTCTTT
CDR3aa: CASTVPSTGGTEAFF

j_gene: TRBJ2-7
abundance: once
d_gene: TRBD1
len: 15
v_gene: TRBV5-1
CDR3nt: TGCGCCAGCACCGATGGACAGGGGGTCGCCTACGAGCAGTACTTC
CDR3aa: CASTDGQGVAYEQYF

j_gene: TRBJ1-5
abundance: -
d_gene: -
len: 11
v_gene: TRBV20-1
CDR3nt: TGCAGTGCCGGACAGCATCAGCCCCAGCATTTT
CDR3aa: CSAGQHQPQHF

j_gene: TRBJ1-2
abundance: -
d_gene: -
len: 18
v_gene: TRBV7-9
CDR3nt: TGTGCCAGCAGCTTAGCTAAGCCAGGGAGGGACGCTAACTATGGCTACACCTTC
CDR3aa: CASSLAKPGRDANYGYTF

j_gene: TRBJ1-1
abundance: once
d_gene: TRBD1
len: 16
v_gene: TRBV5-1
CDR3nt: TGCGCCAGCAGCTCCCGGACAGGGGGCTTGGGCACTGAAGCTTTCTTT
CDR3aa: CASSSRTGGLGTEAFF

j_gene: TRBJ2-7
abundance: -
d_gene: TRBD2
len: 11
v_gene: TRBV20-1
CDR3nt: TGCAGTGTGCAGCGGGGGGTCGAGCAGTACTTC
CDR3aa: CSVQRGVEQYF

j_gene: TRBJ1-4
abundance: -
d_gene: -
len: 13
v_gene: TRBV27
CDR3nt: TGTGCCAGCAGCCGGGGAACTAATGAAAAACTGTTTTTT
CDR3aa: CASSRGTNEKLFF

j_gene: TRBJ2-7
abundance: -
d_gene: TRBD2
len: 16
v_gene: TRBV27
CDR3nt: TGTGCCAGCAGCCCGATCCCAGCGGGGAGTTACTACGAGCAGTACTTC
CDR3aa: CASSPIPAGSYYEQYF

j_gene: TRBJ1-1
abundance: few
d_gene: -
len: 12
v_gene: TRBV7-3
CDR3nt: TGTGCCAGCAGCTTATCCCCCCCTGAAGCTTTCTTT
CDR3aa: CASSLSPPEAFF

j_gene: TRBJ1-6
abundance: -
d_gene: -
len: 17
v_gene: TRBV30
CDR3nt: TGTGCCTGGAGTGTCACGAGGTCGAGCTCCTATAATTCACCCCTCCACTTT
CDR3aa: CAWSVTRSSSYNSPLHF

j_gene: TRBJ2-3
abundance: -
d_gene: -
len: 19
v_gene: TRBV5-1
CDR3nt: TGCGCCAGCAGCTTGGACAGGGGGCGTAGCGGGGGCCCCACAGATACGCAGTATTTT
CDR3aa: CASSLDRGRSGGPTDTQYF

j_gene: TRBJ1-1
abundance: -
d_gene: -
len: 15
v_gene: TRBV4-3
CDR3nt: TGCGCCAGCAGCCAAGGTGGGCGGGGGGGCACTGAAGCTTTCTTT
CDR3aa: CASSQGGRGGTEAFF

j_gene: TRBJ1-2
abundance: -
d_gene: -
len: 15
v_gene: TRBV5-6
CDR3nt: TGTGCCAGCAGCCGCAGACTAAGGGGGGGGAGCGGCTACACCTTC
CDR3aa: CASSRRLRGGSGYTF

j_gene: TRBJ2-5
abundance: -
d_gene: -
len: 12
v_gene: TRBV7-9
CDR3nt: TGTGCCAGCAGTCGAGGGCCGGAGACCCAGTACTTC
CDR3aa: CASSRGPETQYF

j_gene: TRBJ2-3
abundance: -
d_gene: -
len: 13
v_gene: TRBV10-1
CDR3nt: TGCGCCAGCAGCCCGGACAGCACAGATACGCAGTATTTT
CDR3aa: CASSPDSTDTQYF

j_gene: TRBJ2-2
abundance: -
d_gene: TRBD1
len: 15
v_gene: TRBV6-5
CDR3nt: TGTGCCAGCAGGATCGGACAGGGGAACACCGGGGAGCTGTTTTTT
CDR3aa: CASRIGQGNTGELFF

j_gene: TRBJ1-1
abundance: -
d_gene: -
len: 13
v_gene: TRBV6-1
CDR3nt: TGTGCCAGTGCTGGAGCAATGAACACTGAAGCTTTCTTT
CDR3aa: CASAGAMNTEAFF

j_gene: TRBJ1-1
abundance: -
d_gene: -
len: 14
v_gene: TRBV2
CDR3nt: TGTGCCAGCAGTGACAGGGCGGGAAGGACTGAAGCTTTCTTT
CDR3aa: CASSDRAGRTEAFF

j_gene: TRBJ1-4
abundance: -
d_gene: -
len: 14
v_gene: TRBV6-5
CDR3nt: TGTGCCAGCAGTTCCCCCGGCCTTAATGAAAAACTGTTTTTT
CDR3aa: CASSSPGLNEKLFF

j_gene: TRBJ1-1
abundance: few
d_gene: -
len: 13
v_gene: TRBV5-1
CDR3nt: TGCGCCAGCAGCTTGGGGACATCTCCTGAAGCTTTCTTT
CDR3aa: CASSLGTSPEAFF

j_gene: TRBJ2-2
abundance: -
d_gene: -
len: 14
v_gene: TRBV4-2
CDR3nt: TGTGCCAGCAGCCAAGTTTCCGGTAACGGGGAGCTGTTTTTT
CDR3aa: CASSQVSGNGELFF

j_gene: TRBJ2-7
abundance: -
d_gene: TRBD2
len: 14
v_gene: TRBV7-6
CDR3nt: TGTGCCAGCAGCGAAGGAACAGCGGGGGGGAGACAGTACTTC
CDR3aa: CASSEGTAGGRQYF

j_gene: TRBJ2-7
abundance: -
d_gene: -
len: 15
v_gene: TRBV7-8
CDR3nt: TGTGCCAGCAGCTTAGAGACTAGGCAAACCTACGAGCAGTACTTC
CDR3aa: CASSLETRQTYEQYF

j_gene: TRBJ1-2
abundance: -
d_gene: -
len: 14
v_gene: TRBV6-1
CDR3nt: TGTGCCAGCAGTTGGATAGATTCTAACTATGGCTACACCTTC
CDR3aa: CASSWIDSNYGYTF

j_gene: TRBJ2-3
abundance: -
d_gene: -
len: 15
v_gene: TRBV7-2
CDR3nt: TGTGCCAGCAGCTCCTCCCCTGGGCCACCTGGTACGCAGTATTTT
CDR3aa: CASSSSPGPPGTQYF

j_gene: TRBJ2-3
abundance: -
d_gene: TRBD1
len: 13
v_gene: TRBV29-1
CDR3nt: TGCAGCGTTGACAGGGGGCTGCCAGATACGCAGTATTTT
CDR3aa: CSVDRGLPDTQYF

j_gene: TRBJ1-2
abundance: -
d_gene: TRBD1
len: 14
v_gene: TRBV4-1
CDR3nt: TGCGCCAGCAGGTCCACAGGGGCCTCAGGGGGCTACACCTTC
CDR3aa: CASRSTGASGGYTF

j_gene: TRBJ2-5
abundance: once
d_gene: TRBD2
len: 17
v_gene: TRBV9
CDR3nt: TGTGCCAGCAGCCCGGGGACTAGCGGGGGGGCCCTAGAGACCCAGTACTTC
CDR3aa: CASSPGTSGGALETQYF

j_gene: TRBJ1-1
abundance: -
d_gene: -
len: 15
v_gene: TRBV25-1
CDR3nt: TGTGCCAGCAGTGAATATGGGGTGGCGAACACTGAAGCTTTCTTT
CDR3aa: CASSEYGVANTEAFF

j_gene: TRBJ2-1
abundance: -
d_gene: TRBD2
len: 16
v_gene: TRBV19
CDR3nt: TGTGCCAGTAGTGCGTGGACTAGCGGGGGGCCTGATGAGCAGTTCTTC
CDR3aa: CASSAWTSGGPDEQFF

j_gene: TRBJ2-3
abundance: -
d_gene: -
len: 14
v_gene: TRBV5-6
CDR3nt: TGTGCCAGCAGCCTCAGCTATCGCACAGATACGCAGTATTTT
CDR3aa: CASSLSYRTDTQYF

j_gene: TRBJ1-2
abundance: -
d_gene: TRBD1
len: 13
v_gene: TRBV6-5
CDR3nt: TGTGCCAGCAGTTCCGGGACAGGGTTTAGCTACACCTTC
CDR3aa: CASSSGTGFSYTF

j_gene: TRBJ2-1
abundance: few
d_gene: -
len: 12
v_gene: TRBV5-4
CDR3nt: TGTGCCAGCAGCTTTGGGACCTCTGAGCAGTTCTTC
CDR3aa: CASSFGTSEQFF

j_gene: TRBJ2-3
abundance: -
d_gene: -
len: 16
v_gene: TRBV10-3
CDR3nt: TGTGCCATCAGTGAGGGGACCCATTCAACCACAGATACGCAGTATTTT
CDR3aa: CAISEGTHSTTDTQYF

j_gene: TRBJ1-6
abundance: -
d_gene: -
len: 14
v_gene: TRBV18
CDR3nt: TGTGCCAGCTCACCAAAGGGGCTAAGGTCACCCCTCCACTTT
CDR3aa: CASSPKGLRSPLHF

j_gene: TRBJ1-4
abundance: -
d_gene: -
len: 15
v_gene: TRBV6-1
CDR3nt: TGTGCCAGCAGTGAAGATCAGGGGATTTATGAAAAACTGTTTTTT
CDR3aa: CASSEDQGIYEKLFF

j_gene: TRBJ2-2
abundance: -
d_gene: -
len: 13
v_gene: TRBV9
CDR3nt: TGTGCCAGCAGCGTAGGCGGGTCCGGGGAGCTGTTTTTT
CDR3aa: CASSVGGSGELFF

j_gene: TRBJ1-6
abundance: -
d_gene: -
len: 14
v_gene: TRBV7-3
CDR3nt: TGTGCCAGCAGCTTAAATGCAGGGCGGACACCCCTCCACTTT
CDR3aa: CASSLNAGRTPLHF

j_gene: TRBJ1-4
abundance: few
d_gene: -
len: 12
v_gene: TRBV30
CDR3nt: TGTGCCTGGTCACAGCGAAATGAAAAACTGTTTTTT
CDR3aa: CAWSQRNEKLFF

j_gene: TRBJ1-1
abundance: once
d_gene: -
len: 15
v_gene: TRBV6-1
CDR3nt: TGTGCCAGCAGTGAAAGTTATGGAGGGGGTATTGAAGCTTTCTTT
CDR3aa: CASSESYGGGIEAFF

j_gene: TRBJ2-5
abundance: -
d_gene: -
len: 13
v_gene: TRBV5-1
CDR3nt: TGCGCCAGCAGCTTGGACGGATCCGAGGCCCAGTACTTC
CDR3aa: CASSLDGSEAQYF

j_gene: TRBJ2-7
abundance: -
d_gene: TRBD1
len: 15
v_gene: TRBV15
CDR3nt: TGTGCCACCAGCAGAGGGGGACAGCCCTCCTACGAGCAGTACTTC
CDR3aa: CATSRGGQPSYEQYF

j_gene: TRBJ2-3
abundance: -
d_gene: -
len: 13
v_gene: TRBV18
CDR3nt: TGTGCCAGCTCAGAAGGGCCCGGGGATACGCAGTATTTT
CDR3aa: CASSEGPGDTQYF

j_gene: TRBJ2-3
abundance: -
d_gene: -
len: 12
v_gene: TRBV11-2
CDR3nt: TGTGCCAGCAGCTCTAGCACAGATACGCAGTATTTT
CDR3aa: CASSSSTDTQYF

j_gene: TRBJ1-5
abundance: -
d_gene: -
len: 12
v_gene: TRBV19
CDR3nt: TGTGCCAGTACCACAGGGAGTCAGCCCCAGCATTTT
CDR3aa: CASTTGSQPQHF

j_gene: TRBJ1-2
abundance: -
d_gene: -
len: 12
v_gene: TRBV19
CDR3nt: TGTGCCAGTAGTATGCCCGCTGGAGACTACACCTTC
CDR3aa: CASSMPAGDYTF

j_gene: TRBJ2-5
abundance: -
d_gene: TRBD2
len: 16
v_gene: TRBV5-1
CDR3nt: TGCGCCAGCAGCTCTTTAGCGGGGGTAATTGGAGAGACCCAGTACTTC
CDR3aa: CASSSLAGVIGETQYF

j_gene: TRBJ1-1
abundance: few
d_gene: -
len: 12
v_gene: TRBV29-1
CDR3nt: TGCAGCGTTGAAGCGGATAGTGGGTTGAGGCTTTTT
CDR3aa: CSVEADSGLRLF

j_gene: TRBJ1-1
abundance: -
d_gene: TRBD1
len: 15
v_gene: TRBV9
CDR3nt: TGTGCCAGCAGCCCCAGCGACAGGGTAGGCACTGAAGCTTTCTTT
CDR3aa: CASSPSDRVGTEAFF

j_gene: TRBJ2-7
abundance: -
d_gene: -
len: 13
v_gene: TRBV7-2
CDR3nt: TGTGCCAGCAGCTTAGCGGTCTCCTACGAGCAGTACTTC
CDR3aa: CASSLAVSYEQYF

j_gene: TRBJ2-3
abundance: -
d_gene: TRBD2
len: 17
v_gene: TRBV7-8
CDR3nt: TGTGCCAGCAGCGTAAGAACTTCGGCACTAGCGATAGATACGCAGTATTTT
CDR3aa: CASSVRTSALAIDTQYF

j_gene: TRBJ2-7
abundance: -
d_gene: -
len: 13
v_gene: TRBV18
CDR3nt: TGTGCCAGCTCACCACCTGGGCCGGCCGGGCAGTACTTC
CDR3aa: CASSPPGPAGQYF

j_gene: TRBJ1-4
abundance: -
d_gene: -
len: 12
v_gene: TRBV6-1
CDR3nt: TGTGCCAGCAGTGAAGGGGGAGAAAAACTGTTTTTT
CDR3aa: CASSEGGEKLFF

j_gene: TRBJ2-1
abundance: -
d_gene: -
len: 12
v_gene: TRBV30
CDR3nt: TGTGCCTGGAGTAGTAGAGTCCATGAGCAGTTCTTC
CDR3aa: CAWSSRVHEQFF

j_gene: TRBJ1-2
abundance: -
d_gene: -
len: 15
v_gene: TRBV27
CDR3nt: TGTGCCAGCAGTTCACACAGGGAAGGGAACTATGGCTACACCTTC
CDR3aa: CASSSHREGNYGYTF

j_gene: TRBJ1-1
abundance: -
d_gene: -
len: 13
v_gene: TRBV27
CDR3nt: TGTGCCAGCACCCCGGTGGGGGGGACTGAAGCTTTCTTT
CDR3aa: CASTPVGGTEAFF